This entry lists 18 T cell receptor beta chains sequenced from one sample in a study of shared clonotypes between healthy human individuals. Libraries were prepared by immunoSEQ multiplex PCR; TCRdb keeps only in-frame clonotypes and omits some of them. The repertoire consists of fewer than 400,000 clones, with roughly 70% occurring once and the leading ten covering 9% to 12%. The sequenced sample consisted of memory CD4+ T cells sorted from blood. The subset here: CD45RA-negative fraction. These receptors all stem from a man aged 30-40 years in good health.

This chain joins TRBV15 and TRBJ1-1; a possible D gene is TRBD1 (5 bases). CDR3 size: 12 residues. With 3 bases removed from V and 6 bases from J, the gap between germline ends came to 8 bases. Germline assignment: CDR1 LNHNV and CDR2 YYDKDF (reference sequence). DNA for the CDR3: TGTGCCACCAGCAGTAGGGGCTCTGAAGCTTTCTTT. It yields the protein CATSSRGSEAFF. The variable domain in full, with the rest retrieved from reference TRBV15 and TRBJ1-1, is DAMVIQNPRYQVTQFGKPVTLSCSQTLNHNVMYWYQQKSSQAPKLLFHYYDKDFNNEADTPDNFQSRRPNTSFCFLDIRSPGLGDTAMYLCATSSRGSEAFFGQGTRLTVV.

V usage is TRBV6-1 and J usage is TRBJ2-1, with 12 bases identical to TRBD2. The trim removed 4 bases at V and 9 bases at J, leaving 4 bases unmatched. The CDR3 runs 14 residues. CDR1 and CDR2 from the germline V gene are MNHNS and SASEGT. The CDR3 spells CASSGLAGDSEQFF. CDR3 bases: TGTGCCAGCAGTGGACTAGCGGGAGACTCTGAGCAGTTCTTC.

The chain carries TRBV7-9 and TRBJ2-7; 9 nucleotides line up with TRBD2. With 1 base clipped from V and 5 bases from J, the junction kept 6 bases outside the gene matches. The CDR3 is 15 amino acids. Looked up from germline, CDR1 is SEHNR and CDR2 is FQNEAQ (reference sequence). The CDR3 bases are TGTGCCAGCAGCTTAGGGACTAGCGCTTTCCACGAGCAGTACTTC. It translates to CASSLGTSAFHEQYF.

As to this clone: It may be a read error: a sequence one base away is much more abundant. Different DNA sequences within this sample yield the same CDR3. The chain couples TRBV11-2 to TRBJ2-7; 9 bases match TRBD1. The CDR3 is made up of 13 amino acids. Looked up from germline, CDR1 is SGHAT and CDR2 is FQNNGV. This CDR3 is CASSRDREDEQYF. The CDR3 DNA is TGTGCTAGCAGCAGGGACAGGGAAGACGAGCAGTACTTC.

This chain uses TRBV5-1 with TRBJ2-5; D may correspond to TRBD1 or TRBD2 (6 bases each). V was cut by 6 bases and J by 0 bases, with 12 bases left in between. This CDR3 has 14 residues. Germline V gene lookup returns CDR1 SGHRS and CDR2 YFSETQ. The CDR3 protein is CASNRRGDQETQYF. CDR3 bases: TGCGCCAGCAATCGGAGGGGGGACCAAGAGACCCAGTACTTC.

The J gene is TRBJ2-3, the V gene TRBV28; the match to TRBD1 covers 7 bases. Per the germline V gene, CDR1 is MDHEN and CDR2 is SYDVKM. V lost 8 bases to trimming and J lost 0 bases; unmatched junction nucleotides: 17. The CDR3 has 18 amino acids. The CDR3 nucleotides are TGTGCCAGCTTTCCCCCACTTAAAGGGGGCTCTAGCACAGATACGCAGTATTTT. This sequence encodes CASFPPLKGGSSTDTQYF.

This rearrangement joins TRBV18 to TRBJ1-1, with TRBD1 as a possible D gene (5 bases). The germline CDR1 and CDR2 sequences are KGHSH and LQKENI. Trimming left V 8 bases short and J 2 bases short, with 12 bases between. This CDR3 contains 13 residues. The CDR3 sequence: CASRGDYNTEAFF. CDR3 nucleotide sequence: TGTGCCAGCCGGGGGGACTACAACACTGAAGCTTTCTTT.

The chain couples TRBV5-1 to TRBJ2-2, with D unresolved. Germline loops: CDR1 SGHRS, CDR2 YFSETQ. The CDR3 is 15 residues long. V was clipped by 0 bases and J by 4 bases, with 10 bases between them. The CDR3 sequence is CASSLVQGVTGELFF. The CDR3 nucleotides are TGCGCCAGCAGCTTGGTGCAAGGTGTCACCGGGGAGCTGTTTTTT.

The gene calls are TRBV5-1 and TRBJ2-2; the D gene is possibly TRBD1 (5 bases). The CDR3 is 15 amino acids. Deletions cut 4 bases from V and 0 bases from J, with 10 bases between. CDR1 is SGHRS, CDR2 YFSETQ, per germline. The CDR3 nucleotides read TGCGCCAGCAGCCGACAGACCCCGAACACCGGGGAGCTGTTTTTT. This sequence encodes CASSRQTPNTGELFF. Variable domain in full (rest from reference TRBV5-1 and TRBJ2-2): KAGVTQTPRYLIKTRGQQVTLSCSPISGHRSVSWYQQTPGQGLQFLFEYFSETQRNKGNFPGRFSGRQFSNSRSEMNVSTLELGDSALYLCASSRQTPNTGELFFGEGSRLTVL.

The chain combines TRBV10-3 with TRBJ2-1, with 9 bases identical to TRBD2. Germline CDR1 reads ENHRY; CDR2 reads SYGVKD. The CDR3 has 13 residues. Unmatched junction bases numbered 6, after V lost 9 bases and J lost 6 bases. The CDR3 loop reads CAILGTSTNEQFF. In DNA, the CDR3 is TGTGCCATTCTCGGGACTAGCACCAATGAGCAGTTCTTC.

V is TRBV14 and J is TRBJ2-1, with TRBD1 matching 8 bases. V trimming: 4 bases; J trimming: 1 base; junction bases outside the gene matches: 3. CDR3 length: 15 residues. Per the germline V gene, CDR1 is SGHDN and CDR2 is FVKESK. CDR3 amino acids: CASSRRTGSYNEQFF. The CDR3 DNA follows: TGTGCCAGCAGCCGAAGGACAGGGTCCTACAATGAGCAGTTCTTC. Based on the CDR3 plus reference TRBV14 and TRBJ2-1, the full variable domain is EAGVTQFPSHSVIEKGQTVTLRCDPISGHDNLYWYRRVMGKEIKFLLHFVKESKQDESGMPNNRFLAERTGGTYSTLKVQPAELEDSGVYFCASSRRTGSYNEQFFGPGTRLTVL.

The chain has TRBV19 and TRBJ2-7; D is perhaps TRBD2 (7 bases). Germline V gene data show CDR1 as LNHDA and CDR2 as SQIVND (reference sequence). The CDR3 runs 13 residues. V lost 8 bases to trimming and J lost 7 bases, with 18 bases between them. The CDR3 nucleotides are TGTGCCAGTGGTCAGGGGAGGGCCGGTGAGCAGTACTTC. The encoded protein is CASGQGRAGEQYF.

The J gene is TRBJ2-5, the V gene TRBV18, with D possibly matching TRBD2 (5 bases). Germline lookup yields CDR1 KGHSH and CDR2 LQKENI. There are 15 residues in the CDR3. V lost 3 bases, J lost 7 bases, and 18 bases lay in between. The DNA of the CDR3 is TGTGCCAGCTCACCCCCGTTTGCGGGCCTGGGGACCCAGTACTTC. It codes for CASSPPFAGLGTQYF.

The V gene is TRBV9, the J gene TRBJ2-1; D is possibly TRBD1 (6 bases). Germline CDR1 is SGDLS and CDR2 is YYNGEE. V lost 2 bases and J lost 8, with 17 bases in between. There are 15 residues in the CDR3. In DNA, the CDR3 is TGTGCCAGCAGCGTCGTACAGGGCCAAGCGCATGAGCAGTTCTTC. It translates to CASSVVQGQAHEQFF.

The rearrangement links TRBV6-5 to TRBJ1-4, with a weak D call TRBD1 (6 bases). CDR1 is MNHEY, CDR2 SVGAGI, per germline. Trimming took off 5 bases at V and 7 bases at J, with 14 bases between the two ends. CDR3 size: 14 residues. The CDR3: CASSPGRGREKLFF. The DNA for the CDR3 is TGTGCCAGCAGTCCAGGGCGGGGGCGTGAAAAACTGTTTTTT.

J is TRBJ2-1 and V is TRBV7-3; D uncertain. CDR1 is SGHTA, CDR2 FQGTGA, per germline. V was shortened by 2 bases and J by 9 bases, with 8 bases between the two germline ends. This CDR3 comprises 12 residues. As DNA, the CDR3 is TGTGCCAGCAGCTTAGGGAAGGGTGAGCAGTTCTTC. Its protein product is CASSLGKGEQFF. Full variable domain (outside the CDR3, taken from reference TRBV7-3 and TRBJ2-1): GAGVSQTPSNKVTEKGKYVELRCDPISGHTALYWYRQSLGQGPEFLIYFQGTGAADDSGLPNDRFFAVRPEGSVSTLKIQRTERGDSAVYLCASSLGKGEQFFGPGTRLTVL.

V and J are TRBV2 and TRBJ2-2; 10 bases line up with TRBD2. Germline CDR1 SNHLY, CDR2 FYNNEI. This CDR3 comprises 14 residues. Trimming removed 8 bases from V and 3 bases from J; junction bases left unmatched: 3. This CDR3 is CASCLAGDTGELFF. CDR3 nucleotide sequence: TGTGCCAGCTGTCTAGCGGGAGACACCGGGGAGCTGTTTTTT.

The chain uses TRBV5-1 and TRBJ1-1; D is perhaps TRBD1 (5 bases). Germline V CDR1 and CDR2: SGHRS, YFSETQ. V lost 2 bases and J 0 bases, leaving 8 bases between the germline ends. This CDR3 has 14 residues. The CDR3 sequence is CASSLGVLNTEAFF. The DNA of the CDR3 is TGCGCCAGCAGCTTAGGGGTGCTGAACACTGAAGCTTTCTTT.